This T cell receptor (beta chain) is drawn from a study of tumor-infiltrating lymphocytes in primary liver carcinoma (dated by TCRdb to about 2017). A note on the overall study: Surgical resection was performed in China between 2015 and 2016 on a handful of patients with histopathologically diagnosed primary liver carcinoma. The tumors of the five patients were staged as T1-T3 N0M0, with maximum diameters ranging from 4.2 to 10 cm. Technical replicate repertoires showed high reproducibility, with mean shared-clone rates roughly 0.89 and correlation coefficients above 0.95. Samples yielded roughly 3.5 to 8 million productive TCRbeta reads; read depth did not differ significantly between tissue types. Across five regions of each liver tumor, along with adjacent normal tissue and blood, the study brought together TCRbeta repertoire sequencing, expression microarrays and whole-exome sequencing. Hepatocellular carcinoma (four) or combined HCC and intrahepatic cholangiocarcinoma (one) was present in the five patients, who were three men and two women aged 30 to 69 years. A total of 35 or so specimens from 5 patients went through TCRbeta repertoire sequencing, namely 25 tumor regions, 5 adjacent noncancerous liver tissues and 5 peripheral blood samples.

Overall study outcomes, separate from this receptor: Only the TCR beta chain was sequenced, so true repertoire diversity is likely underestimated because unpaired alpha chains were not captured. Repertoire overlap was found to be higher between tumor regions (mean about 35%) than between tumor-adjacent (around 17%) or tumor-blood (about 14%) pairs, consistent with antigen-driven expansion. Bulk unsorted samples precluded comparing CD4+ and CD8+ T cell repertoires. Only a few patients were included in the study, and the authors note that the findings should be validated in a larger study. The top 250 clones made up a significantly larger repertoire fraction in tumors than in blood (p = 0.039).

A constant-region primer and ProtoScript II reverse transcriptase were used to reverse-transcribe TCRbeta-specific cDNA from around 540 ng total RNA. TCRbeta libraries were built with three nested multiplex PCR rounds, a slightly modified ARM-PCR procedure. A final 25-cycle PCR with Deep VentR polymerase added sample barcodes and Illumina adapters. Before sequencing, amplicons of 200-500 bp were purified from gel using a QIAquick gel extraction kit. TCRbeta amplicons were sequenced on an Illumina HiSeq 2500 with 250-bp paired-end reads. On the authors' methods: Reads were quality-trimmed with Trimmomatic v0.33, and paired reads were merged with FLASH v1.2.11 to recover full CDR3 sequences. V, D and J germline segments were assigned to the rearranged TCRbeta sequences by MiGEC v1.2.1b. Clonotype statistics and Shannon-Wiener diversity indices were calculated with VDJtools v1.0.0. To reduce sampling bias, subsequent analyses other than the diversity analysis used only the 250 most abundant clonotypes in each sample. TCRdb handled the public reads itself, with Q25 trimming in fastp and clone calling in MiXCR, and kept productive beta chains. CDR3 protein duplicates are merged, each entry listing the most common genes and DNA. V and J calls and clone size were set by TCRdb, not the authors. The sample contains approximately 300,000 distinct CDR3 sequences, approximately 65% of them found a single time. Roughly 9% of the sample is held by the ten biggest clonotypes.

Many counts were recorded for this clonotype. The antigen it binds to is not known. No base quality values were provided; no much bigger clone lies one nucleotide off. Blood RNA was extracted from unsorted whole blood with TRIzol reagent; germline DNA came from the DNeasy Blood & Tissue kit. At the time of sampling, the patients had chronic HBV infection and had not received any treatment. Before surgery, 4 to 5 milliliters of peripheral blood were collected into K2EDTA tubes. This receptor was identified in a man aged 35 to 55 with primary liver carcinoma and hepatitis B virus infection. Sequenced material: peripheral blood.

Here the CDR3 is given as CSVERREDRAYQETQYF. The sequence in DNA is TGCAGCGTTGAAAGACGGGAGGACAGGGCGTACCAAGAGACCCAGTACTTC. The chain couples TRBV29-1 to TRBJ2-5, with TRBD1 as a weak D call on 8 bases. From a lookup of the germline V gene, CDR1 and CDR2 are SQVTM and ANQGSEA. The CDR3 numbers 17 residues from cysteine through phenylalanine. CDR3 DNA is the only sequence kept; it has 51 bases, read in frame from the first base. Between the V and J ends, shortened by 2 bases and 0 bases respectively, the junction contains 19 bases.